This T cell receptor beta chain appears in the sequencing data of a study of post-analysis software for immune sequencing data. General study results and limits: Relative to controls, patients had a few TRBV segments at higher frequency, with TRBV5-6, TRBV5-1 and TRBV20-1 among these.

Between the trimmed V and J ends, which lost 5 bases and 5 bases, there was a span of 14 bases. Germline lookup yields CDR1 MNHEY and CDR2 SVGAGI. This CDR3 has 14 amino acids. Concerning this clonotype: The antigen remains undetermined.

TCR beta cDNA libraries included unique molecular identifiers. TCRdb recomputed calls from the PCR reads with MiXCR, one row per CDR3 protein. The sample consists of about 540,000 distinct CDR3 sequences, 34% of them appearing once. Sequenced material: blood. The receptor was derived from a girl under 18 with multiple sclerosis. V gene TRBV6-5 combines with J gene TRBJ2-3; D is perhaps TRBD2 (5 bases). CDR3 bases: TGTGCCAGCAGTGAGGTATCCGGGGTAGATACGCAGTATTTT. Protein: CASSEVSGVDTQYF.